This entry is about one T cell receptor beta chain. This clone was seen only once. It lacks a known antigen. Base-call qualities are not available, and no considerably larger clone is one nucleotide away. This sample was included in a study of cytomegalovirus exposure and HLA in healthy donors (TCRdb year 2017). Looking at the study overall: According to an earlier analysis of around 600 of the donors, some 180 million T cells yielded 90 million to 130 million unique TCR beta sequences and less than 300 Gb of sequence data. Around 300 gigabases of sequencing data and 78 million or so unique TCR sequences were included in an early release covering 550 to 800 HLA-typed donors. Of the approximately 400 genotyped donors, about 80% fell in the genetic ancestry cluster associated with self-reported Caucasian donors. The study was designed to test whether signatures of past pathogen exposure could be identified by cataloging public T cell receptors. The study used immunosequencing to profile the T cell repertoires of more than 650 subjects and linked those repertoires to cytomegalovirus serostatus. A separate validation cohort of more than 100 different subjects was used in addition to the roughly 700-subject first cohort. High-throughput TCR immunosequencing, statistical association of individual TCRs with disease status, and machine learning were combined to predict cytomegalovirus infection status. To study patterns of TCR occurrence, a later analysis re-analyzed previously published TCR beta repertoires from 550 to 800 donors and added high-resolution HLA genotyping. In the later analysis, no new phenotypic data were used to find candidate immune exposures; instead, reliance was placed on TCR beta sequences and their occurrence across donors. To decide whether each TCR beta V gene segment behaved as functional or pseudogenic, an earlier analysis of some 600 of the donors relied on high-throughput TCR beta sequencing. Donor age, sex, ethnicity and CMV serostatus were compiled together with the repertoire data. In a later genetic analysis, genome-wide SNP genotypes for about three fifths of the roughly 670 donors were used, and that subset was treated as a discovery cohort. Every repertoire in the discovery cohort had been generated on one and the same sequencing platform. HLA typing covered class I and class II loci at four-digit resolution. The number of typed donors differed by locus: roughly 629-630 for A, B, C, DRB1 and DQB1; 500 to 550 for DQA1; some 590 for DPA1; and 450 to 480 for DPB1. Roughly 5 DR-DQ haplotypes were treated as single units for association and clustering because of strong linkage in the cohort. Across about 370 genotyped donors of the cohort, an average of 235,054 unique TCR beta nucleotide sequences per donor were sequenced, and around 19% of those sequences were non-productive.

Libraries were constructed by the immunoSEQ multiplex PCR assay. For the multiplex PCR, a mixture combining 60 forward primers for TCR Vbeta segments and 13 reverse primers for TCR Jbeta segments was used. The CDR3 region of rearranged TCR beta genes was amplified from genomic DNA by a multiplex PCR assay. The amplified TCR beta libraries were sequenced on the Illumina HiSeq System as 87-base-pair reads. The study's processing was this. A later analysis counted about 82 million unique TCR beta chains across the 690 or so repertoires, and roughly 10 million of these chains were shared by at least two donors. To remove PCR and sequencing errors, raw reads were error-corrected and collapsed into unique sequences using a nearest-neighbor algorithm that merged closely related sequences. Alignment of CDR3 sequences to IMGT reference sequences was used to assign V, D and J gene segments. For a sequence to be retained, a match of at least six nucleotides was required to both a V gene segment and a J gene segment. Rearrangements were classified as productive when the CDR3 lacked stop codons and remained in frame with V and J, and all other rearrangements were classified as non-productive. Following IMGT convention, CDR3 was defined as the stretch from the second conserved V-encoded cysteine to the conserved J-encoded phenylalanine. In an earlier analysis of 587 of the donors, sequences lacking an unambiguous match to a single V gene segment were excluded. An earlier analysis of almost 600 of the donors classified V segments as functional when productive rearrangements were above 56.7% and as segregating when the standard deviation between donors was above 5%. A statistical classification framework was developed to diagnose cytomegalovirus status using the catalog of TCR beta chain sequences. A later analysis assigned V and J genes by comparing TCR nucleotide sequences with IMGT/GENE-DB human TR gene sequences. Using the TCRdist pipeline, a later analysis assigned CDR3 sequences along with most-parsimonious VDJ recombination scenarios. A later analysis defined each TCR beta chain by its CDR3 amino acid sequence plus V-gene family, and excluded reads lacking a unique V-gene family. In a later analysis, a few hundred highly shared, low-generation-probability nucleotide sequences were removed to address suspected cross-contamination and a sequencing artifact. A later analysis calculated a clonal expansion index for each public chain from normalized within-repertoire ranks of inferred template counts. In a later analysis, generation probabilities were computed using a VDJ recombination model fitted to out-of-frame rearrangements, and the results were checked against IGoR. A later analysis scored TCR-TCR, TCR-HLA and TCR-CMV co-occurrence with hypergeometric tests, applying a repertoire-size bias correction to TCR pairs. A later analysis estimated false discovery rates by permuting HLA or CMV assignments 20 times. In a later analysis, co-occurring TCRs were grouped with DBSCAN, and TCRdist sequence similarity was added when clustering was performed within HLA-allele-positive subsets. Repertoires with fewer than 30,000 or more than 120,000 public chains, plus five repertoires with anomalous nucleotide sharing, were excluded from co-occurrence clustering. Imported from immuneACCESS, the table was reduced by TCRdb to in-frame sequences with V and J called. These copies leave out some clones; in studies compared against another copy, an unresolved V gene accounts for under half, and the cause of the remainder is not known. V, J and clone size derive from that table, while D and trimming were established from the DNA sequence. The sample table records roughly 160,000 clones; less than 85% of these occur just once. The ten largest clones add up to about 4.5% of the sample.

The cohort consisted of some 730 healthy bone marrow donors. Cohort members were all nominally healthy when sampled, although unrecorded immune exposures were likely present. The donor tested CMV seronegative and was one of the 352 seronegative cohort members. Each donor provided a peripheral blood sample, and peripheral blood mononuclear cells were used for TCR beta sequencing. The Qiagen DNeasy Blood Extraction Kit was used to extract genomic DNA from the blood cell samples. The CDR3 runs 12 amino acids, cysteine and phenylalanine included. The entry retains the CDR3 DNA only, 36 bases that are in frame from base 1. Trimming at the junction amounts to 6 bases on V and 6 bases on J, and the germline ends lie 12 bases apart. For CDR1 and CDR2, the germline V gene (reference sequence) lists LNHNV and YYDKDF. The paper's findings and limits, for the study overall: When HLA alleles, especially DR and DQ, strongly co-occurred, TCR associations were difficult to assign to individual alleles. In a later analysis, the rate of TCR association differed among HLA loci, with DRB1 alleles having the most associated TCRs and HLA-C alleles having the fewest. A group of highly shared sequence variants was considered likely to be a technical artifact of the sequencing pipeline. Correlated functional status among segregating V segments might be attributable to linkage disequilibrium, but an unknown experimental factor could not be ruled out. Several of the top co-occurrence clusters appeared to be linked to parvovirus B19, influenza, CMV and Epstein-Barr virus, according to a later analysis. The only immune exposure information available for the cohort was CMV serostatus. The study gave a list of roughly 150 TCR beta chains associated with cytomegalovirus. In vitro tests confirmed that a few of the cytomegalovirus-associated TCR beta chains recognize cytomegalovirus antigens. A further reported finding was that TCR beta sequences accurately predicted the HLA-A and HLA-B alleles for most subjects in the first cohort. Compared with equally common non-associated chains, HLA-associated TCR beta chains in a later analysis were more clonally expanded and had lower generation probabilities. A later analysis associated roughly 17,000 TCR beta sequences with specific HLA alleles at a false discovery rate of 0.05. In a later genetic analysis, a missense DCLRE1C variant was associated with V-gene and J-gene trimming of TCR beta chains, and the association was replicated in an independent cohort. The authors suggested that the approach could potentially be generalized to other disease states and immunological phenotypes. While some public TCRs were present in many individuals, most TCR sequences turned up only very rarely across donors. The classifier was reported to diagnose cytomegalovirus status with high specificity and sensitivity in both the original cohort and the validation cohort. Because some donors lacked HLA typing at each locus, the association tests relied only on the typed subset. Roughly uniform sequencing depth across donors was assumed in presence/absence analyses, although this assumption may not hold. Some IMGT-functional V segments, including TRBV6-2 and TRBV6-3, could not be distinguished by the 87-base-pair reads and were therefore excluded. In this cohort, only TCR beta chains were sequenced, and detectable features were limited by the absence of alpha or paired-chain data. According to a later analysis, most CMV-associated TCR beta chains appeared to be HLA-restricted, and the HLA associations seemed to be driven largely by CMV exposure. In a later genetic analysis, fewer N-insertions in productive TCRs were reported among donors in an Asian-associated ancestry cluster than the approximately 710-donor mean. In an earlier analysis of approximately 590 of the donors, most TCR beta V segments appeared in productive rearrangements about 87% or about 30% of the time, broadly matching IMGT annotations. The earlier analysis of almost 600 of the donors excluded 15 to 20 rarely observed V segments, including chromosome 9 orphons, because counts were too low.

The receptor comes from a man aged 40-55 years in good health and CMV-seronegative. What was sequenced was PBMCs. The sequence joins TRBV15 to TRBJ2-7; the D segment could be TRBD1, given 6 matching bases. The nucleotide sequence reads as follows: TGTGCCACCAGTGCTGGGGGCGGCGAGCAGTACTTC. It translates to CATSAGGGEQYF.